This T cell receptor beta chain is from a study of cytomegalovirus exposure and HLA in healthy donors. PCR involved 60 Vbeta and 13 Jbeta primers. TCRdb keeps only in-frame clones here, not all; method: immunoSEQ multiplex PCR. In the table there are around 150,000 clones, roughly 76% of which are singletons. After removal of 1 base from V and 5 bases from J, the junction contained 16 bases not matched to a gene. Germline CDR1 reads SGHVS; CDR2 reads FQNEAQ. There are 18 residues in the CDR3. The sequence derives from a man aged 18 to 30 in good health and CMV-seronegative. The sample taken for sequencing was PBMCs. V and J are TRBV7-8 and TRBJ2-5; the match to TRBD2 covers 7 bases. This CDR3 reads CASSLGVGLGREWETQYF. CDR3 sequence (DNA): TGTGCCAGCAGCTTAGGGGTGGGCCTCGGGCGGGAGTGGGAGACCCAGTACTTC.